Reported below is one T cell receptor beta chain. In terms of age and location, participants ranged from roughly 18 to 100 years and lived in under 30 US areas. Participants had their cohort set by participant-reported clinical history. The CDR3 sequence is 13 residues long. In germline, CDR1 is SEHNR, CDR2 FQNEAQ (reference sequence). V was pared by 7 bases and J by 0 bases, with 9 bases between. The source of the sample is a study of blood T cell repertoires in COVID-19. In the authors' workflow: Reference gene primer amplification gave estimated nucleated cell counts. Sequenced by immunoSEQ multiplex PCR; TCRdb stores in-frame clones only, minus some. V and J calls and clone size follow that table, whereas D and trimming were derived from the DNA. This table holds about 340,000 clones, about 86% found once.

The sample comprised PBMCs or T cells enriched from blood (not recorded which). This sequence joins TRBV7-9 and TRBJ1-1; weak D call: TRBD1 (6 bases). The TCR was taken from a woman between 40 and 50 years old with acute COVID-19. The CDR3, as DNA: TGTGCCAGCAACGGGGACATGAACACTGAAGCTTTCTTT. It specifies CASNGDMNTEAFF.